Listed below are T cell receptor beta chains from one sample, sequenced in a study of vaccination and CD4 T cells after COVID-19. TCRdb reprocessed the PCR reads via MiXCR and lists one record per CDR3 protein. The profile covers 20,000 or so distinct CDR3 sequences, with roughly 47% appearing a single time and approximately 12% taken by the ten largest. No antigens are known for them. Sequenced input: cultured CD4+ T cells from blood. Receptor source: a human donor with COVID-19. The CDR3 runs from the conserved cysteine through the conserved F or W. The D gene is left open where the match is weak. Size values are once, few and many counts, or a class for expanded clones, and some rows have none.

d_call	v_call	j_call	clone_size	cdr3_nt	cdr3_aa
NA	TRBV7-2	TRBJ1-1	NA	TGTGCCAGCAGCTTGTATTTGCAGACGAACACTGAAGCTTTCTTT	CASSLYLQTNTEAFF
NA	TRBV4-3	TRBJ1-6	NA	TGCGCCAGCAGCCAAGATTTGGACAGCCTGGGACTGGGTTCACCCCTCCACTTT	CASSQDLDSLGLGSPLHF
TRBD2	TRBV6-2/TRBV6-3	TRBJ2-7	NA	TGTGCCAGCAGTTTATTCAGCGGGGCGAGCTCCTACGAGCAGTACTTC	CASSLFSGASSYEQYF
NA	TRBV20-1	TRBJ2-5	large	TGCAGTGCTAGAGCTGCAGCGGAGACCCAGTACTTC	CSARAAAETQYF
TRBD2	TRBV20-1	TRBJ2-2	few	TGCAGTGCGCGGAAGGGACTAGCGAACACCGGGGAGCTGTTTTTT	CSARKGLANTGELFF
NA	TRBV12-3/TRBV12-4	TRBJ2-4	NA	TGTGCCAGCAGTGGGGGAGCCCCATGGGCCAAAAACATTCAGTACTTC	CASSGGAPWAKNIQYF
TRBD2	TRBV7-2	TRBJ2-3	NA	TGTGCCAGCAGGCGGACTAGCGGGGGGACGACTAGCACAGATACGCAGTATTTT	CASRRTSGGTTSTDTQYF
NA	TRBV7-9	TRBJ2-7	NA	TGTGCCAGCGAGAGCAGTTCCTACGAGCAGTACTTC	CASESSSYEQYF
NA	TRBV2	TRBJ1-1	NA	TGTGCAACGGCGGTGAACACTGAAGCTTTCTTT	CATAVNTEAFF
TRBD2	TRBV5-4	TRBJ2-5	few	TGTGCCAGCAGCTCGCTCCCGACTAGCGCGGAGACCCAGTACTTC	CASSSLPTSAETQYF
NA	TRBV7-9	TRBJ1-2	NA	TGTGCCAGCAGCGGAGGAGGGTACTCTGGCTACACCTTC	CASSGGGYSGYTF
NA	TRBV6-1	TRBJ1-4	once	TGTGCCAGCAGCGGGGATGAAAAACTGTTTTTT	CASSGDEKLFF
NA	TRBV12-3/TRBV12-4	TRBJ1-1	NA	TGTGCCAGCAGTTTTCTACAGGTAGGCGACACTGAAGCTTTCTTT	CASSFLQVGDTEAFF
TRBD1	TRBV6-1	TRBJ1-1	NA	TGTGCCAGCAGTGAACGACAGGGGGCGCTGGTCGTGAACACTGAAGCTTTCTTT	CASSERQGALVVNTEAFF
NA	TRBV4-1	TRBJ2-2	NA	TGCGCCAGCAGCCACTACAGGGAAACCGGGGAGCTGTTTTTT	CASSHYRETGELFF
NA	TRBV19	TRBJ1-5	NA	TGTGCCAGTAGCGCGGTCCCCACGGGCAATCAGCCCCAGCATTTT	CASSAVPTGNQPQHF
NA	TRBV7-2	TRBJ2-5	NA	TGTGCCAGCAGCTTAAACAGGGGAGGCCAAGAGACCCAGTACTTC	CASSLNRGGQETQYF
NA	TRBV7-3	TRBJ1-1	few	TGTGCCAGCAGCTCCTCCCGCGTCACTGAAGCTTTCTTT	CASSSSRVTEAFF
NA	TRBV7-9	TRBJ1-6	NA	TGTGCCAGCAGCTTAGGAAGGGGGACGGCCGATAATTCACCCCTCCACTTT	CASSLGRGTADNSPLHF
TRBD2	TRBV7-9	TRBJ2-5	NA	TGTGCCAGCAGCTCAGCGGGGTTGGGAGAGACCCAGTACTTC	CASSSAGLGETQYF
NA	TRBV6-1	TRBJ2-7	NA	TGTGCCAGCAGTACGGGGTACGGCGTGTACGAGCAGCACTTC	CASSTGYGVYEQHF
NA	TRBV6-1	TRBJ2-1	NA	TGTGCCAGCAGTGATCGCGAAGGGGAACAGGTTGAGCAGTTCTTC	CASSDREGEQVEQFF
TRBD1	TRBV7-2	TRBJ1-4	NA	TGTGCCAGCAGCTTAGGAAACAGGGGTGGTGAAAAACTGTTTTTT	CASSLGNRGGEKLFF
NA	TRBV25-1	TRBJ2-7	few	TGTGCCAGCAGCGATAGCTACGAGCAGTACTTC	CASSDSYEQYF
NA	TRBV5-6	TRBJ2-3	NA	TGTGCCAGCAGAATACGGCGGTCCACAGATACGCAGTATTTT	CASRIRRSTDTQYF
TRBD2	TRBV5-1	TRBJ2-1	once	TGCGCCAGCAGCTGGGGGGGAACCTACAATGAGCAGTTCTTC	CASSWGGTYNEQFF
NA	TRBV25-1	TRBJ1-1	few	TGTGCCAGCAGTGCCCCGGGCAGGATTGGGAACATTGAAGCTTTCTTT	CASSAPGRIGNIEAFF
NA	TRBV20-1	TRBJ1-5	NA	TGCAGTGCGGCCTCAGGGGTAGGCAATCAGCCCCAGCATTTT	CSAASGVGNQPQHF
NA	TRBV6-1	TRBJ1-1	few	TGTGCCAGCAGTATTCGACAGACTATGAACACTGAAGCTTTCTTT	CASSIRQTMNTEAFF
TRBD1	TRBV28	TRBJ1-2	NA	TGTGCCAGCAATGACAGGGGAGACTATGGCTACACCTTC	CASNDRGDYGYTF
NA	TRBV20-1	TRBJ1-2	NA	TGCAGTGCTCCGACACCGAACTATGGCTACACCTTC	CSAPTPNYGYTF
NA	TRBV3-1	TRBJ2-7	NA	TGTGCCAGCTCTAGATCCTACGAGCAGTACTTC	CASSRSYEQYF
NA	TRBV19	TRBJ1-1	NA	TGTGCCAGTAGTAATCGACACCTGAACACTGAAGCTTTCTTT	CASSNRHLNTEAFF
NA	TRBV5-4	TRBJ1-2	NA	TGTGCCAGCAGCCAAATGACCGTACCCCATGGCTACACCTTC	CASSQMTVPHGYTF
NA	TRBV6-1	TRBJ2-5	NA	TGTGCCAGGATTTGGGAGACCCAGTACTTC	CARIWETQYF
NA	TRBV20-1	TRBJ2-6	once	TGCAGTGCTATCTGGGCTGGGATCCCTGGGGCCAACGTCCTGACTTTC	CSAIWAGIPGANVLTF
TRBD1	TRBV19	TRBJ1-1	NA	TGTGCCAGTAGTATAAACAGGGGAACTGAAGCTTTCTTT	CASSINRGTEAFF
NA	TRBV11-2	TRBJ2-3	NA	TGTGCCAGCAGCTTATATGCTAGCACAGATACGCAGTATTTT	CASSLYASTDTQYF
TRBD1	TRBV7-2	TRBJ1-5	NA	TGTGCCAGCAGCTTATCTGTTGGACAGGGCCTAAATCAGCCCCAGCATTTT	CASSLSVGQGLNQPQHF
NA	TRBV24-1	TRBJ2-7	NA	TGTGCCACCAAACGCAGGACACCTGGGCCGAGCTTGGGGTACTACGAGCAGTACTTC	CATKRRTPGPSLGYYEQYF
TRBD2	TRBV20-1	TRBJ2-3	NA	TGCAGTGCTAGAGCTAGCGGAAGCACAGATACGCAGTATTTT	CSARASGSTDTQYF
TRBD1	TRBV7-6	TRBJ2-3	NA	TGTGCCAGCAGCAAGATACCGGGACAGGGATCAGATACGCAGTATTTT	CASSKIPGQGSDTQYF
TRBD2	TRBV4-1	TRBJ2-3	NA	TGCGCCAGCAGCCAAGAAGAGTGGAGCGGGGGCACAGATACGCAGTATTTT	CASSQEEWSGGTDTQYF
NA	TRBV10-2	TRBJ2-2	NA	TGCGCCAGCTTTACAACCGGGGAGCTGTTTTTT	CASFTTGELFF